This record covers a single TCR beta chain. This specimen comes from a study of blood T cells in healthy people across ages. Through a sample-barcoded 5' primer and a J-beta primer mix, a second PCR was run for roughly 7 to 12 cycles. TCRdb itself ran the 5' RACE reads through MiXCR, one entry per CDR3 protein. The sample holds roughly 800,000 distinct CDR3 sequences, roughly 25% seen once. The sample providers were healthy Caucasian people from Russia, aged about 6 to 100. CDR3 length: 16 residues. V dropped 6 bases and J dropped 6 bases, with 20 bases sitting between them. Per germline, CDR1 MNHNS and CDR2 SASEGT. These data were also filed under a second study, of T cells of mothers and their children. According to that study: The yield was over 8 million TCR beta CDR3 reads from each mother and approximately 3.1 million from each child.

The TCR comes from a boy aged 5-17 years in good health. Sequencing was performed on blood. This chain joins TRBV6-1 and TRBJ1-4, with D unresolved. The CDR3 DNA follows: TGTGCCAGCAGATGGGAACCTGGTCGAAGCGATGAAAAACTGTTTTTT. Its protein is CASRWEPGRSDEKLFF.